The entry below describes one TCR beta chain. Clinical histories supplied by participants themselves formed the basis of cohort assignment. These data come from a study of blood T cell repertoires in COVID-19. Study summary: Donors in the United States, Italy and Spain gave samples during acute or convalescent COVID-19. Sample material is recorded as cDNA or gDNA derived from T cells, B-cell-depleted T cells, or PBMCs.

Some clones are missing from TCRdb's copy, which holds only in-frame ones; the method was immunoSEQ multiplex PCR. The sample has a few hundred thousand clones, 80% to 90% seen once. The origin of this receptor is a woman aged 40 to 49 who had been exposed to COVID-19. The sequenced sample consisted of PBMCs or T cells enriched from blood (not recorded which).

In DNA form, the CDR3 reads TGCGCCAGCAGCTTGGAGGCCCAGGGGGCTGGGGGCTACACCTTC. This codes for CASSLEAQGAGGYTF. This chain uses TRBV5-1 with TRBJ1-2; TRBD1 aligns across 8 bases. This CDR3 region has 15 residues. The trim removed 0 bases at V and 8 bases at J, leaving 9 bases unmatched. Germline V CDR1 and CDR2: SGHRS, YFSETQ.